What follows are 25 T cell receptor beta chains derived from one specimen sequenced in a study of tumor T cells in aggressive B-cell lymphoma. The data were produced by immunoSEQ multiplex PCR, yet TCRdb's version contains in-frame clones alone and is incomplete. Among some 2,400 clones listed, 82% were seen once. The sequencing input was tumor tissue. The receptors derive from an adult with diffuse large B cell lymphoma.

The table lists this clone with a count of one. This chain uses TRBV28 with TRBJ2-6; D gene unclear. The CDR3 runs 13 residues. CDR1 and CDR2 (germline): MDHEN, SYDVKM. V lost 5 bases and J lost 4, with 6 bases in between. The CDR3 DNA is TGTGCCAGCAGTGTTACAGGGGCCAACGTCCTGACTTTC. As protein: CASSVTGANVLTF.

The CDR3 nucleotides read TGTGCCAGCAGCGTCCGGACAGGGCAAGAGACCCAGTACTTC. It is translated as CASSVRTGQETQYF. This chain uses TRBV9 with TRBJ2-5, with 8 bases that match TRBD1. The CDR3 spans 14 residues. V gave up 2 bases and J gave up 2 bases; unmatched junction bases: 2. CDR1 and CDR2 (germline): SGDLS, YYNGEE. Complete variable domain (other parts from reference TRBV9 and TRBJ2-5): DSGVTQTPKHLITATGQRVTLRCSPRSGDLSVYWYQQSLDQGLQFLIQYYNGEERAKGNILERFSAQQFPDLHSELNLSSLELGDSALYFCASSVRTGQETQYFGPGTRLLVL.

The chain carries TRBV18 and TRBJ1-2; no firm D call. Germline values: CDR1 KGHSH, CDR2 LQKENI. This CDR3 spans 14 amino acids. The V and J ends lost 2 bases and 0 bases respectively, with 7 bases between them. The chain's CDR3 is CASSPKAANYGYTF. Here the CDR3 DNA reads TGTGCCAGCTCACCAAAGGCGGCTAACTATGGCTACACCTTC. The full variable domain, with the rest looked up from reference TRBV18 and TRBJ1-2, is NAGVMQNPRHLVRRRGQEARLRCSPMKGHSHVYWYRQLPEEGLKFMVYLQKENIIDESGMPKERFSAEFPKEGPSILRIQQVVRGDSAAYFCASSPKAANYGYTFGSGTRLTVV.

The chain couples TRBV9 to TRBJ1-1, with D possibly being TRBD1 (6 bases). Looked up from germline, CDR1 is SGDLS and CDR2 is YYNGEE. This CDR3 comprises 14 residues. With 0 bases removed from V and 5 bases from J, the gap between germline ends came to 11 bases. The CDR3 reads CASSVEGGDTEAFF. Here the CDR3 DNA reads TGTGCCAGCAGCGTAGAAGGGGGAGATACTGAAGCTTTCTTT. Looking up the rest from reference TRBV9 and TRBJ1-1 gives the full variable domain: DSGVTQTPKHLITATGQRVTLRCSPRSGDLSVYWYQQSLDQGLQFLIQYYNGEERAKGNILERFSAQQFPDLHSELNLSSLELGDSALYFCASSVEGGDTEAFFGQGTRLTVV.

The V and J genes are TRBV7-2 and TRBJ2-5, with TRBD2 matching over 11 bases. The V and J ends lost 0 bases and 5 bases, in that order; junction bases with no gene match: 2. The V gene's germline CDR1 is SGHTA and CDR2 FQGNSA. CDR3 length: 15 amino acids. CDR3 nucleotide sequence: TGTGCCAGCAGCTTAGCACTAGCGGGAGCGGAGACCCAGTACTTC. As protein: CASSLALAGAETQYF.

The genes are TRBV25-1 and TRBJ2-1; D is ambiguous. V lost 4 bases and J lost 3, with 13 bases in between. The V gene's germline CDR1 is MGHDK and CDR2 SYGVNS. The CDR3 is 15 amino acids. CDR3 protein: CASSVQASFYNEQFF. The CDR3, as DNA: TGTGCCAGCAGTGTACAAGCGTCCTTCTACAATGAGCAGTTCTTC.

The chain carries TRBV28 and TRBJ2-7; D not certain. The germline V gene has CDR1 MDHEN and CDR2 SYDVKM. V was clipped by 8 bases and J by 6 bases, with 8 bases between them. The CDR3 consists of 10 residues. DNA for the CDR3: TGTGCCAGCGCCAGTGGCGAGCAGTACTTC. This translates into CASASGEQYF.

V is TRBV6-6 and J is TRBJ2-5; TRBD2 might be the D (6 bases). This CDR3 comprises 12 residues. V was pared by 8 bases and J by 5 bases, with 12 bases between. Germline CDR1 reads MNHNY; CDR2 reads SVGAGI (reference sequence). Here the CDR3 DNA reads TGTGCCAGCTCCCCTAGCGCGGAGACCCAGTACTTC. Amino acid sequence: CASSPSAETQYF.

The chain recombines TRBV27 with TRBJ1-6, with a possible D match to TRBD1 (5 bases). The V gene's germline CDR1 is MNHEY and CDR2 SMNVEV (reference sequence). The CDR3 extends over 16 amino acids. V lost 7 bases, J lost 5 bases, and 18 bases lay in between. For the CDR3, the DNA is TGTGCCAGCAAATGGGCAGGGCCCTCAAATAATTCACCCCTCCACTTT. This codes for CASKWAGPSNNSPLHF.

The rearrangement links TRBV7-6 to TRBJ2-5; 7 bases map to TRBD1. Gene TRBJ2-7 matches the end of the DNA better, so the J call may be wrong. CDR1 SGHVS and CDR2 FNYEAQ come from the germline V gene. The CDR3 covers 19 residues. The CDR3 loop reads CASSSIPGQSRDGSYEQYF. The CDR3 nucleotides read TGTGCCAGCAGCTCGATTCCGGGACAGTCCCGTGATGGCTCCTACGAGCAGTACTTC.

This clone was counted a single time. At one of its ends the junction is not consistent with the germline gene, which may arise from a read error. The rearrangement links TRBV7-8 to TRBJ2-1, with D perhaps matching TRBD2 (6 bases). This CDR3 is built from 16 residues. Germline V gene data show CDR1 as SGHVS and CDR2 as FQNEAQ. In DNA form, the CDR3 reads TGTGCCAGCAGATTAGCGGAAACCGGGAGCTACAATGAGCAGTTCTTC. The encoded protein is CASRLAETGSYNEQFF.

The V gene is TRBV27, the J gene TRBJ1-6, with unresolved D. The CDR3 consists of 13 residues. Trimming cost V 5 bases and J 8 bases, with 10 bases left between them. CDR1 and CDR2 from the germline V gene are MNHEY and SMNVEV (reference sequence). CDR3 sequence: CASSISRDSPLHF. The DNA of the CDR3 is TGTGCCAGCAGTATCTCGAGGGATTCACCCCTCCACTTT.

In nucleotides, the CDR3 is TGTGCCAGCAGTATCGGGAGTAGCTCAGATACGCAGTATTTT. This translates into CASSIGSSSDTQYF. V and J are TRBV6-5 and TRBJ2-3; D perhaps matches TRBD2 (6 bases). This CDR3 has 14 amino acids. Trimming took off 5 bases at V and 4 bases at J, with 13 bases between the two ends. CDR1 and CDR2 from the germline V gene are MNHEY and SVGAGI.

The J gene is TRBJ2-7, the V gene TRBV11-2; D not resolved. Per the germline V gene, CDR1 is SGHAT and CDR2 is FQNNGV. The V end was cut by 0 bases, the J end by 2 bases, with 8 bases between. The CDR3 runs 14 residues. In DNA, the CDR3 is TGTGCCAGCAGCTTAGATTACTCCACCTACGAGCAGTACTTC. Translating it yields CASSLDYSTYEQYF.

The chain joins TRBV27 to TRBJ2-3, with a tentative D call TRBD2 (5 bases). The V gene lost 5 bases and the J gene lost 2 bases, with 17 bases spanning the gap. Germline V gene data show CDR1 as MNHEY and CDR2 as SMNVEV (reference sequence). CDR3 length equals 16 residues. Here the CDR3 reads CASSPPLRTYTDTQYF. CDR3 in DNA: TGTGCCAGCAGTCCCCCCCTGAGGACTTACACAGATACGCAGTATTTT.

This clone was observed a few times. The junction departs from the called germline gene at one end, perhaps through a read error. J is TRBJ1-1 and V is TRBV7-7; D is uncertain. The CDR3 totals 13 residues. Germline V CDR1 and CDR2: SSHAT, FNYEAQ (reference sequence). The CDR3 is CASSLARGDPAFF. Here the CDR3 DNA reads TGTGCTAGCAGCTTAGCGCGTGGAGACCCAGCTTTCTTT.

The V and J genes are TRBV7-3 and TRBJ2-3; D gene uncertain. Deletions cut 5 bases from V and 1 base from J, with 10 bases between. Germline V CDR1 and CDR2: SGHTA, FQGTGA. This CDR3 comprises 14 residues. The CDR3 DNA follows: TGTGCCAGCAGCCCGGAGCTGGGCACAGATACGCAGTATTTT. This sequence encodes CASSPELGTDTQYF.

The chain is built from TRBV5-1 and TRBJ2-1, with 15 nucleotides matching TRBD2. The junction had 1 base not matched to a gene; V was cut back by 3 bases and J by 6 bases. Per germline, CDR1 SGHRS and CDR2 YFSETQ. The length of the CDR3 is 15 residues. This CDR3 reads CASSSGLAGGNEQFF. The CDR3 nucleotides read TGCGCCAGCAGCTCGGGACTAGCGGGAGGCAATGAGCAGTTCTTC.

The chain recombines TRBV7-2 with TRBJ2-3, with D tentatively TRBD1 (7 bases). V was shortened by 5 bases and J by 3 bases, with 18 bases between the two germline ends. The CDR3 runs to 16 residues. Germline V gives CDR1 SGHTA, CDR2 FQGNSA. CDR3 nucleotide sequence: TGTGCCAGCAGCGCTCGACAGGGAGGTTCGACAGATACGCAGTATTTT. Residues: CASSARQGGSTDTQYF.

This sequence joins TRBV29-1 and TRBJ2-7; TRBD1 matches 7 bases. The CDR3 covers 13 residues. CDR1 and CDR2 (germline): SQVTM, ANQGSEA. V shed 6 bases, J shed 3 bases, and the junction held 8 bases outside the gene matches. CDR3 sequence: CSVRGTASYEQYF. The DNA of the CDR3 is TGCAGCGTCAGAGGGACAGCGAGCTACGAGCAGTACTTC.

The chain couples TRBV19 to TRBJ2-6; D remains unclear. This CDR3 has 14 amino acids. Germline CDR1 reads LNHDA; CDR2 reads SQIVND (reference sequence). Trimming took 5 bases from V and 2 from J, leaving 7 bases between them. The CDR3 DNA reads TGTGCCAGTAGTTGGCAGGCTGGGGCCAACGTCCTGACTTTC. Translating gives CASSWQAGANVLTF.

The count of this clone is one. This chain joins TRBV19 and TRBJ2-7; 7 nucleotides line up with TRBD1. CDR3 length equals 17 residues. The germline CDR1 and CDR2 sequences are LNHDA and SQIVND (reference sequence). Trimming at V came to 6 bases and at J to 5 bases, leaving 19 bases not matched to a gene. The CDR3 protein is CASSKPGDSPLSDEQYF. In DNA, the CDR3 is TGTGCCAGTAGCAAACCCGGGGACAGTCCCCTTTCGGACGAGCAGTACTTC.

The chain carries TRBV7-2 and TRBJ2-7; possibly TRBD1 for D (6 bases). CDR3 length: 12 amino acids. From germline, CDR1 is SGHTA and CDR2 FQGNSA. V was cut by 5 bases and J by 3 bases, with 8 bases left in between. CDR3 sequence: CASSLTGYEQYF. Here the CDR3 DNA reads TGTGCCAGCAGCCTGACAGGCTACGAGCAGTACTTC.

The chain recombines TRBV9 with TRBJ1-4; 8 positions match TRBD1. Germline V lookup: CDR1 SGDLS, CDR2 YYNGEE. This CDR3 comprises 15 residues. V shed 0 bases and J 6 bases; nucleotides not matched to a gene: 4. CDR3 sequence reads: CASSVGGTGHEKLFF. The CDR3 DNA follows: TGTGCCAGCAGCGTAGGAGGGACAGGCCATGAAAAACTGTTTTTT.

This chain joins TRBV11-3 and TRBJ2-3; TRBD1 is a possible D gene (5 bases). Trimming stripped 1 base from V and 4 bases from J, with 9 bases between. CDR3 size: 14 residues. Germline V gene data show CDR1 as SGHNT and CDR2 as YENEEA. The CDR3, as DNA: TGTGCCAGCAGCTTAGTAGGACAAGCAGATACGCAGTATTTT. It is translated as CASSLVGQADTQYF. Filled out from reference TRBV11-3 and TRBJ2-3, the complete variable domain reads EAGVVQSPRYKIIEKKQPVAFWCNPISGHNTLYWYLQNLGQGPELLIRYENEEAVDDSQLPKDRFSAERLKGVDSTLKIQPAELGDSAVYLCASSLVGQADTQYFGPGTRLTVL.